The 9 T cell receptor beta chains below come from one sample, sequenced in a study of identical twins. TCRdb reprocessed the 5' RACE reads via MiXCR and lists one record per CDR3 protein. This table holds approximately 700,000 distinct CDR3 sequences, roughly 6% found once. The sequenced material came from naive T cells sorted from blood. These receptor sequences come from a young man in good health.

This chain connects TRBV2 to TRBJ2-7, with 10 positions matching TRBD1. This CDR3 spans 15 amino acids. The junction had 4 bases not matched to a gene; V was cut back by 2 bases and J by 3 bases. Germline V CDR1 and CDR2: SNHLY, FYNNEI. Written as DNA, the CDR3 is TGTGCCAGCAGTGAACCGGGACAGGGGATCTACGAGCAGTACGTC. Its translation is CASSEPGQGIYEQYV.

The chain carries TRBV18 and TRBJ2-2, with 9 bases identical to TRBD2. The CDR3 runs 16 residues. Germline CDR1 and CDR2: KGHSH and LQKENI. The V and J ends lost 1 base and 4 bases, in that order; junction bases with no gene match: 4. CDR3 sequence (DNA): TGTGCCAGCTCACCACGCGATAGCGGGAGCACCGGGGAGCTGTTTTTT. This codes for CASSPRDSGSTGELFF.

This clonotype has a count of ten or more. The chain couples TRBV7-2 to TRBJ1-3; D is unclear. The V and J ends lost 5 bases and 0 bases respectively, with 11 bases between them. The CDR3 is 15 residues long. The V gene's germline CDR1 is SGHTA and CDR2 FQGNSA. CDR3 sequence reads: CASSATRTSGNTIYF. CDR3 in DNA: TGTGCCAGCAGCGCTACCCGTACCTCTGGAAACACCATATATTTT.

This clonotype was counted between two and nine times. The chain couples TRBV11-1 to TRBJ2-1; TRBD2 matches at 14 bases. There are 19 residues in the CDR3. In germline, CDR1 is SGHAT, CDR2 FQDESV (reference sequence). The V and J ends lost 6 bases and 5 bases, in that order; junction bases with no gene match: 15. The CDR3 DNA is TGTGCCAGCAGGACGGGGGGACTAGCGGGAGTGTGGTCAGACAATGAGCAGTTCTTC. Its protein is CASRTGGLAGVWSDNEQFF.

The chain joins TRBV6-1 to TRBJ2-2; 8 bases align to TRBD2. The junction had 1 base not matched to a gene; V was cut back by 3 bases and J by 7 bases. Germline CDR1 MNHNS, CDR2 SASEGT. This CDR3 has 13 residues. The CDR3 region is CASSDGGVGELFF. DNA for the CDR3: TGTGCCAGCAGTGACGGGGGGGTCGGGGAGCTGTTTTTT.

This clonotype was seen ten or more times. The chain combines TRBV29-1 with TRBJ2-7; possible D gene TRBD1, 5 bases. The CDR3 loop spans 13 amino acids. V gave up 0 bases and J gave up 3 bases, with 9 bases separating them. Germline CDR1 reads SQVTM; CDR2 reads ANQGSEA. Written as DNA, the CDR3 is TGCAGCGTTGAAGAGGCAGGGCACTACGAGCAGTACGTC. Amino acids: CSVEEAGHYEQYV.

This clonotype was recorded many times. The chain carries TRBV4-1 and TRBJ2-2; 11 bases match TRBD2. CDR3 length equals 16 residues. Germline V gives CDR1 MGHRA, CDR2 YSYEKL. Germline trimming cut 3 bases from V and 3 bases from J; bases unmatched to any gene: 3. The CDR3 coding sequence is TGCGCCAGCAGCCACATACTAGCGGGAGACACCGGGGAGCTGTTTTTT. Its translation: CASSHILAGDTGELFF.

This clonotype occurred many times. This rearrangement joins TRBV7-9 to TRBJ2-3, with a tentative D call TRBD2 (5 bases). Germline V gene sequence: CDR1 SEHNR, CDR2 FQNEAQ (reference sequence). This CDR3 contains 14 residues. V was clipped by 5 bases and J by 2 bases, with 11 bases between them. The CDR3 protein is CASSLSDNTDTQYF. DNA for the CDR3: TGTGCCAGCAGCCTTAGCGATAACACAGATACGCAGTATTTT.

The chain links TRBV5-4 to TRBJ2-7; 12 bases are a match to TRBD1. After removal of 1 base from V and 9 bases from J, the junction contained 20 bases not matched to a gene. Germline V gene sequence: CDR1 SGHNT, CDR2 YYREEE (reference sequence). The CDR3 extends over 19 amino acids. CDR3 sequence reads: CASSLYVGSRDRGLVGQYV. The CDR3 DNA reads as TGTGCCAGCAGCTTGTATGTCGGCTCCCGGGACAGGGGGCTGGTCGGGCAGTACGTC.